This T cell receptor beta chain was observed in a study of resident and recirculating memory T cells in vitiligo. Overall study: The samples were homogenized without cell sorting before genomic DNA extraction.

The germline V and J ends were trimmed by 5 bases and 0 bases, with 12 bases remaining between them. Germline CDR1 and CDR2: SGHRS and YFSETQ. The CDR3 extends over 14 amino acids. Clones were read by immunoSEQ multiplex PCR, and TCRdb kept only the in-frame ones, dropping some. The table records roughly 80,000 clones, roughly nine tenths of them present only once. The specimen sequenced was blood. V usage is TRBV5-1 and J usage is TRBJ2-7; a weak D match, TRBD1 (5 bases). The receptor was isolated from a male donor with vitiligo. CDR3 amino acids: CASRPRETSYEQYF. For the CDR3, the DNA is TGCGCCAGCAGGCCCAGGGAAACCTCCTACGAGCAGTACTTC.